This T cell receptor beta chain was retrieved from a study of blood T cell repertoires in COVID-19. Study-level information: From T cells, B-cell-depleted T cells, or PBMCs came the material, which was cDNA or gDNA.

The CDR3 loop spans 13 amino acids. The V gene's germline CDR1 is SEHNR and CDR2 FQNEAQ (reference sequence). Trimming cost V 5 bases and J 7 bases, with 12 bases left between them. All enrollees were about 18 to 89 years old and from about 24 US areas. Clinical histories supplied by participants themselves formed the basis of cohort assignment. In the authors' workflow: Estimation of nucleated cell counts was performed using reference gene primer amplification. Here immunoSEQ multiplex PCR was the method, and the copy in TCRdb shows in-frame clones only, minus some. V and J calls and clone size come straight from that table; D and trimming were deduced from the DNA. The sample has around 220,000 clones, around 90% seen once.

The V gene is TRBV7-9, the J gene TRBJ2-1, with D unresolved. This clonotype originated in a woman in her 30s with acute COVID-19. Specimen: PBMCs or T cells enriched from blood (not recorded which). CDR3 bases: TGTGCCAGCAGCAGCAGCGTACCAAATGAGCAGTTCTTC. Protein: CASSSSVPNEQFF. The full variable domain, completed using reference TRBV7-9 and TRBJ2-1, is DTGVSQNPRHKITKRGQNVTFRCDPISEHNRLYWYRQTLGQGPEFLTYFQNEAQLEKSRLLSDRFSAERPKGSFSTLEIQRTEQGDSAMYLCASSSSVPNEQFFGPGTRLTVL.